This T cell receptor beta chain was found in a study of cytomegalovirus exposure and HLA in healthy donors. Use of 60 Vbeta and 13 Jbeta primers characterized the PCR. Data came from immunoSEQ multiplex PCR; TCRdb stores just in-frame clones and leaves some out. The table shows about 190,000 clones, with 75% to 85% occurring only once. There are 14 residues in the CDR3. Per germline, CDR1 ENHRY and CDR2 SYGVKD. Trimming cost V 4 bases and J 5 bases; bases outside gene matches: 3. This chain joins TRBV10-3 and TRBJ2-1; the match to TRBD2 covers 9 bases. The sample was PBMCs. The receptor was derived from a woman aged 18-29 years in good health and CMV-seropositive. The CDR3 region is CAISVAGVNNEQFF. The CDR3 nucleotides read TGTGCCATCAGTGTAGCGGGAGTAAACAATGAGCAGTTCTTC.